Below are 8 T cell receptor beta chains sequenced from a single sample in a study of PD-1 blockade in classical Hodgkin lymphoma. The time point denotes: cycle 4 day 1 (C4D1), after more than 5 weeks of nivolumab. No patient escaped relapse after autologous stem cell transplantation, and brentuximab vedotin exposure varied. The method was immunoSEQ multiplex PCR; TCRdb's version includes in-frame clones alone and lacks a portion of them. Here the sample spans around 60,000 clones, over 85% being singletons. Sample: peripheral blood mononuclear cells (PBMCs), taken before the fourth cycle of nivolumab. The source is a human donor with classical Hodgkin lymphoma.

This chain uses TRBV19 with TRBJ1-6; D ambiguous. The V gene's germline CDR1 is LNHDA and CDR2 SQIVND (reference sequence). The CDR3 covers 15 residues. Between the trimmed V and J ends, which lost 5 bases and 2 bases, there was a span of 10 bases. The CDR3 loop reads CASSDGVPYNSPLHF. The CDR3 coding sequence is TGTGCCAGTAGTGATGGGGTCCCCTATAATTCACCCCTCCACTTT. Drawing the rest from reference TRBV19 and TRBJ1-6, the complete variable domain is DGGITQSPKYLFRKEGQNVTLSCEQNLNHDAMYWYRQDPGQGLRLIYYSQIVNDFQKGDIAEGYSVSREKKESFPLTVTSAQKNPTAFYLCASSDGVPYNSPLHFGNGTRLTVT.

The chain employs TRBV28 and TRBJ1-5, with D possibly matching TRBD1 (6 bases). In germline, CDR1 is MDHEN, CDR2 SYDVKM. CDR3 size: 18 residues. Trimming stripped 6 bases from V and 4 bases from J, with 25 bases between. CDR3 loop: CASSQKHRALGYNQPQHF. The CDR3 bases are TGTGCCAGCAGCCAGAAGCACAGGGCCTTGGGTTATAATCAGCCCCAGCATTTT.

CDR3 sequence reads: CASRTSGTGIGYTF. In DNA form, the CDR3 reads TGTGCCAGCAGAACTTCCGGGACAGGGATTGGCTACACCTTC. The rearrangement links TRBV27 to TRBJ1-2; the match to TRBD1 covers 9 bases. The germline CDR1 and CDR2 sequences are MNHEY and SMNVEV (reference sequence). The CDR3 sequence is 14 residues long. Trimming removed 6 bases from V and 7 bases from J; junction bases left unmatched: 9.

This chain connects TRBV10-3 to TRBJ2-5; a weak D match, TRBD2 (6 bases). Germline V gives CDR1 ENHRY, CDR2 SYGVKD. Trimming removed 2 bases from V and 1 base from J, with 8 bases in between. This CDR3 is built from 14 residues. The CDR3 region is CAISEVGGQETQYF. CDR3 sequence (DNA): TGTGCCATCAGTGAGGTGGGGGGCCAAGAGACCCAGTACTTC.

V gene TRBV27 combines with J gene TRBJ1-4; a possible D gene is TRBD1 (5 bases). Germline V gene lookup returns CDR1 MNHEY and CDR2 SMNVEV (reference sequence). The CDR3 runs 18 residues. The ends were cut back, 1 base at V and 0 bases at J, with 15 bases in the middle. The CDR3 DNA follows: TGTGCCAGCAGTTTATGGGGACGGAAGATCACAACTAATGAAAAACTGTTTTTT. Its translation is CASSLWGRKITTNEKLFF.

V and J are TRBV19 and TRBJ2-7; 10 bases fit TRBD1. The CDR3 contains 16 residues. The J segment lost 0 bases and the V segment lost 4 bases, leaving 6 bases of the junction unmatched. Germline assignment: CDR1 LNHDA and CDR2 SQIVND (reference sequence). CDR3 coding DNA: TGTGCCAGTAGTACACCCCGGGACAGGGGCTCCTACGAGCAGTACTTC. It encodes CASSTPRDRGSYEQYF.

The sample holds one count of this clone. J is TRBJ2-2 and V is TRBV11-1; D may be TRBD1 (6 bases). Germline CDR1 is SGHAT and CDR2 is FQDESV (reference sequence). Trimming stripped 3 bases from V and 5 bases from J, with 16 bases between. This CDR3 contains 16 residues. This CDR3 reads CASSLESRGLTGELFF. The CDR3 nucleotides are TGTGCCAGCAGCTTGGAAAGCAGGGGATTAACCGGGGAGCTGTTTTTT.

The chain carries TRBV5-1 and TRBJ2-3; 10 bases align to TRBD2. The J segment lost 9 bases and the V segment lost 0 bases, leaving 16 bases of the junction unmatched. The CDR3 is 18 residues long. Germline V gene lookup returns CDR1 SGHRS and CDR2 YFSETQ. The CDR3 DNA follows: TGCGCCAGCAGCTTGGTAGGGCTAGCGGGGGACCCCTCCTGGACGCAGTATTTT. Translating gives CASSLVGLAGDPSWTQYF.